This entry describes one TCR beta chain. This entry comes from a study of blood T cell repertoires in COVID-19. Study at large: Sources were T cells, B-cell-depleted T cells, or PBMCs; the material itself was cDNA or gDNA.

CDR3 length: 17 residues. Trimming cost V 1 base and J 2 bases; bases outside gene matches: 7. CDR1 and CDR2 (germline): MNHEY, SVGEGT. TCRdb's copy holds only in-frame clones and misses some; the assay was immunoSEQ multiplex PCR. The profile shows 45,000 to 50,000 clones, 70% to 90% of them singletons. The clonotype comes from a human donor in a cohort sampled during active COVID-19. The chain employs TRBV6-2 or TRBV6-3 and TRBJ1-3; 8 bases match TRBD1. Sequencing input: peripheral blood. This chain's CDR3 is CASSYFGQGAPGNTIYF. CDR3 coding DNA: TGTGCCAGCAGTTACTTCGGACAGGGCGCCCCTGGAAACACCATATATTTT.